Sequencing of this T cell receptor (beta chain) was carried out in a study of HIV-infected patients and healthy controls. 500 ng RNA was reverse transcribed with alpha and beta constant-region primers. Using multiplexing indices, alpha and beta chain libraries were generated apart by chain-specific third strand synthesis. Second strand DNA was synthesized using a primer at the SP2 site. TCRdb fed the 5' RACE reads into MiXCR, producing one record per CDR3 protein. The repertoire holds 15,000 to 20,000 distinct CDR3 sequences, approximately 9.5% seen once, with 5.5% to 7.5% in the top ten. All unsorted peripheral T cells were captured because whole blood was used without fractionation. Control samples came from some eleven uninfected healthy donors, four of them resampled after approximately 3 months. Relative to its sample, this clonotype is medium-sized. The antigen remains undetermined. Germline-derived CDR1 and CDR2 are MDHEN and SYDVKM. The J segment lost 4 bases and the V segment lost 8 bases, leaving 8 bases of the junction unmatched. The CDR3 loop spans 14 amino acids.

Findings and limits, study-wide: Healthy control repertoires had roughly threefold more distinct CDR3s than untreated HIV+ repertoires, and higher Shannon diversity. CDR3 sharing between individuals was lower in HIV-infected patients than in healthy controls.

The sequence was collected from an adult in good health. The chain recombines TRBV28 with TRBJ1-5; 7 bases fit TRBD1. Sample: blood. CDR3: CASVPQGGNQPQHF. CDR3 sequence (DNA): TGTGCCAGCGTACCCCAGGGGGGTAATCAGCCCCAGCATTTT.